This passage covers 27 T cell receptor delta chains from one sample sequenced in a study of gamma-delta T cells after stem cell transplantation. TCRdb reanalysed the RT-PCR reads via CATT. The data show 2,000 to 2,500 delta-chain clones, approximately 20% seen once. The sequenced sample consisted of gamma-delta T cells. These receptors all stem from a human donor. It is not recorded whose cells these are; they may come from a transplant donor.

The chain combines TRDV1 with TRDJ1; 9 nucleotides agree with TRDD3. In the absence of a J gene in TCRdb, the DNA was matched to germline to assign it here. V lost 3 bases and J lost 0; bases outside the gene matches: 23. The CDR3 runs to 22 residues. CDR1 is TSWWSYY, CDR2 QGS, per germline. DNA for the CDR3: TGTGCTCTTGGGGACGGACTGCGGAGGGAGTTCTGGGGGATCTCGTACACCGATAAACTCATCTTT. Protein: CALGDGLRREFWGISYTDKLIF.

The chain employs TRDV1 and TRDJ1, with 8 positions matching TRDD3. The germline V gene has CDR1 TSWWSYY and CDR2 QGS. V lost 6 bases to trimming and J lost 2 bases; unmatched junction nucleotides: 17. The CDR3 has 18 amino acids. The CDR3 region is CALGPIPRVLGGTDKLIF. Here the CDR3 DNA reads TGTGCTCTTGGACCTATTCCCCGTGTACTGGGGGGAACCGATAAACTCATCTTT.

This clone appeared a few times. This could be a read error, since a much larger clone is one nucleotide away. Other nucleotide sequences in the sample specify the same CDR3. The chain combines TRDV1 with TRDJ1; D may be TRDD2 (6 bases). The germline CDR1 and CDR2 sequences are TSWWSYY and QGS. This CDR3 contains 17 residues. CDR3 bases: TGTGCTCTTAGGGAATCCTACTTCATACCGAACACCGATAAACTCATCTTC. It encodes CALRESYFIPNTDKLIF.

This clone was detected a few times. This may come from a read error, since a much larger clone is one base off. V is TRDV2 and J is TRDJ3, with TRDD3 matching over 11 bases. Germline V gene sequence: CDR1 GEAIGNYY, CDR2 EKD. The CDR3 consists of 21 residues. CDR3: CACDPVLGDTLLSLDTRQMFF. CDR3 sequence (DNA): TGTGCCTGTGACCCCGTGTTGGGGGATACGCTCCTCTCCTTGGACACCCGACAGATGTTTTTC.

This clone occurred a few times. A much larger clone sits a single nucleotide away, making a read error possible. This chain links TRDV2 with TRDJ3; 9 bases agree with TRDD3. The germline gives CDR1 GEAIGNYY, CDR2 EKD. CDR3 length: 18 residues. The CDR3 nucleotides are TGTGCCAGTGATCTACTGGGGGAGAGCTCCTGGGACACCCGACAGATGTTTTTC. It yields the protein CASDLLGESSWDTRQMFF.

This clone rates as large (0.1 to 1%). Other DNA sequences in the same sample also yield this CDR3. This sequence joins TRDV1 and TRDJ2; D gene ambiguous. The CDR3 has 15 residues. Germline CDR1 reads TSWWSYY; CDR2 reads QGS. Between the trimmed V and J ends, which lost 6 bases and 1 base, there was a span of 12 bases. For the CDR3, the DNA is TGTGCTCTTGGTAAAACATGGAATTTGACAGCACAACTCTTCTTT. Its translation is CALGKTWNLTAQLFF.

Regarding this clone: A much larger clone differs by one base, so this may be a read error. The chain is built from TRDV3 and TRDJ1; unclear D gene. V lost 2 bases to trimming and J lost 0 bases, with 16 bases between them. This CDR3 is built from 15 residues. Germline V lookup: CDR1 TVYSNPD, CDR2 GDNSRS (reference sequence). The CDR3 coding sequence is TGTGCCTTTCCGGAGGGCTCCCGATACACCGATAAACTCATCTTT. Translating it yields CAFPEGSRYTDKLIF. Filled out from reference TRDV3 and TRDJ1, the complete variable domain reads CDKVTQSSPDQTVASGSEVVLLCTYDTVYSNPDLFWYRIRPDYSFQFVFYGDNSRSEGADFTQGRFSVKHILTQKAFHLVISPVRTEDSATYYCAFPEGSRYTDKLIFGKGTRVTVEP.

The rearrangement joins TRDV1 to TRDJ1; 13 bases are a match to TRDD3. Per the germline V gene, CDR1 is TSWWSYY and CDR2 is QGS. Trimming at V came to 8 bases and at J to 3 bases, leaving 27 bases not matched to a gene. The CDR3 has 22 residues. The CDR3 sequence is CALTGRGVILGDTPIRADKLIF. CDR3 sequence (DNA): TGTGCTCTTACCGGCCGGGGGGTGATACTGGGGGATACGCCAATAAGGGCCGATAAACTCATCTTT.

By sample fraction, this clone is large. The CDR3 sequence: CACDTWGPSSWDTRQMFF. Here the CDR3 DNA reads TGTGCCTGTGACACCTGGGGGCCGAGCTCCTGGGACACCCGACAGATGTTTTTC. The chain carries TRDV2 and TRDJ3; tentative D call: TRDD3 (6 bases). Germline-derived CDR1 and CDR2 are GEAIGNYY and EKD. Trimming removed 0 bases from V and 0 bases from J, with 11 bases in between. This CDR3 has 18 amino acids.

This clone appeared a few times. The germline gene is not matched at one end of the junction; a read error may be the cause. The same CDR3 arises from other DNA sequences in this sample as well. The V call is TRAV29/DV5, the J call TRDJ2, with 12 bases that match TRDD3. The germline V gene encodes CDR1 NSMFDY and CDR2 ISSIKDK. The CDR3 consists of 16 residues. CDR3 bases: TGCGCAGCAAGCCCTTACTGGGGGATACCGACAGCACAACTCTTCTTT. Translating it yields CAASPYWGIPTAQLFF.

The chain uses TRDV1 and TRDJ1, with 13 bases fitting TRDD3. No J segment appears in TCRdb, so it was assigned here by matching the sequence to germline. Trimming cost V 4 bases and J 3 bases; bases outside gene matches: 23. There are 22 residues in the CDR3. CDR1 TSWWSYY and CDR2 QGS come from the germline V gene. The CDR3 DNA reads as TGTGCTCTTGGGGCTACCAAGGGGACATCACGCTACTGGGGGATACGCGCCGATAAACTCATCTTT. It encodes CALGATKGTSRYWGIRADKLIF.

This clone occurred a few times. J is TRDJ1 and V is TRDV3; TRDD3 aligns across 10 bases. The J segment lost 0 bases and the V segment lost 2 bases, leaving 21 bases of the junction unmatched. Germline V gene sequence: CDR1 TVYSNPD, CDR2 GDNSRS (reference sequence). The CDR3 has 20 residues. The CDR3 here is CAFPWSALWGIPHYTDKLIF. CDR3 nucleotide sequence: TGTGCCTTTCCCTGGTCTGCGTTGTGGGGGATACCCCATTACACCGATAAACTCATCTTT.

This clone is medium-sized (0.01 to 0.1%) by share. The sample contains more than one DNA sequence encoding this CDR3. The chain uses TRDV2 and TRDJ3; D perhaps matches TRDD3 (5 bases). This CDR3 is 19 amino acids long. V gave up 0 bases and J gave up 0 bases, with 14 bases separating them. Per germline, CDR1 GEAIGNYY and CDR2 EKD. Here the CDR3 reads CACDTVGDQSSWDTRQMFF. In DNA form, the CDR3 reads TGTGCCTGTGACACCGTCGGGGACCAAAGCTCCTGGGACACCCGACAGATGTTTTTC.

This clone was detected a few times. One base away lies a much larger clone, so this may be a sequencing read error. The chain combines TRDV2 with TRDJ1; D not certain. Germline loops: CDR1 GEAIGNYY, CDR2 EKD. Trimming took off 0 bases at V and 0 bases at J, with 25 bases between the two ends. The CDR3 length is 20 residues. The CDR3 coding sequence is TGTGCCTGTGACACCGTGGGCCTGGAGGACCGTGCCTCGTACACCGATAAACTCATCTTT. This translates into CACDTVGLEDRASYTDKLIF.

Regarding this clone: A clone one base away is much larger, so this may be a read error. CDR3 sequence reads: CALGEPNSYGFLQTGMRGQPHKLIF. The CDR3 DNA sequence: TGTGCTCTTGGGGAACCGAATTCGTATGGATTCCTACAAACGGGGATGAGGGGCCAGCCACATAAACTCATCTTT. V is TRDV1 and J is TRDJ1; tentatively, D is TRDD2 (7 bases). The V gene lost 1 base and the J gene lost 6 bases, with 45 bases spanning the gap. Germline V gives CDR1 TSWWSYY, CDR2 QGS. CDR3 length equals 25 residues.

The V call is TRDV3, the J call TRDJ1, with D possibly being TRDD3 (6 bases). The CDR3 consists of 20 residues. Germline assignment: CDR1 TVYSNPD and CDR2 GDNSRS (reference sequence). V was trimmed by 2 bases and J by 0 bases, leaving 31 bases between them. CDR3 nucleotide sequence: TGTGCCTTTCCCTGGTCTACGTTGTGGGGGGTACCCCATTACACCGATAAACTCATCTTT. As protein: CAFPWSTLWGVPHYTDKLIF.

Notes on this clone: A read error is the likely source, as a far larger clone sits one nucleotide away. The chain couples TRDV2 to TRDJ3, with D hard to call. Germline CDR1 is GEAIGNYY and CDR2 is EKD. This CDR3 has 15 residues. V was cut by 0 bases and J by 11 bases, with 13 bases left in between. The chain's CDR3 is CACDTVISDARQMFF. The CDR3 region has the DNA TGTGCCTGTGACACCGTGATCAGCGACGCCCGACAGATGTTTTTC.

J is TRDJ1 and V is TRDV1, with 10 bases lining up with TRDD3. Germline V gene sequence: CDR1 TSWWSYY, CDR2 QGS. The CDR3 runs to 21 residues. V was clipped by 6 bases and J by 0 bases; unmatched bases: 22. The CDR3 sequence: CALGGGGAGYWGIHYTDKLIF. CDR3 DNA: TGTGCTCTTGGCGGAGGTGGCGCGGGCTACTGGGGGATTCACTACACCGATAAACTCATCTTT.

On this clone: A clone one base away is much larger, so this may be a read error. This rearrangement joins TRDV2 to TRDJ2; 13 nucleotides match TRDD3. V lost 4 bases, J lost 0 bases, and 13 bases stayed unmatched. Per germline, CDR1 GEAIGNYY and CDR2 EKD. The CDR3 is 20 amino acids. The CDR3 DNA follows: TGTGCCTGTGAGACCGTACTGGGGGATACGCGTTCCTCTTTGACAGCACAACTCTTCTTT. Amino acid sequence: CACETVLGDTRSSLTAQLFF.

This chain uses TRDV1 with TRDJ1, with 10 bases fitting TRDD3. Assignment of the J gene here rests on matching the DNA to germline, because TCRdb gives none. The CDR3 extends over 19 amino acids. The trim removed 0 bases at V and 7 bases at J, leaving 17 bases unmatched. In germline, CDR1 is TSWWSYY, CDR2 QGS. The CDR3, as DNA: TGTGCTCTTGGGGAACTTAACGGCAGGTACTGGGGGATCGAGCCTAAACTCATCTTT. Translating gives CALGELNGRYWGIEPKLIF.

This clone is labeled as large. The genes are TRDV2 and TRDJ2; 8 bases are a match to TRDD3. This CDR3 has 17 amino acids. Germline CDR1 is GEAIGNYY and CDR2 is EKD. V was pared by 4 bases and J by 8 bases, with 17 bases of the junction left unmatched. The chain's CDR3 is CACEKQEGIPPGAQLFF. CDR3 nucleotides: TGTGCCTGTGAAAAACAGGAGGGGATACCCCCAGGGGCACAACTCTTCTTT.

This clone has a handful of counts. This clone may be a read error of a much larger clone one base away. V gene TRDV2 combines with J gene TRDJ3; the match to TRDD3 covers 7 bases. The CDR3 has 17 amino acids. Losses at the gene ends were 3 bases for V and 5 bases for J; bases not matched to a gene: 9. The germline V gene encodes CDR1 GEAIGNYY and CDR2 EKD. The CDR3 DNA sequence: TGTGCCTGTGACCTTCTGGGGATATCAGGGGACACCCGACAGATGTTTTTC. Amino acid sequence: CACDLLGISGDTRQMFF.

By its share, this clone is medium-sized. The sample has other DNA sequences that encode this CDR3 too. This rearrangement joins TRDV1 to TRDJ2; D unresolved. V shed 0 bases and J shed 0 bases, with 17 bases lying between them. The CDR3 spans 19 residues. Germline lookup yields CDR1 TSWWSYY and CDR2 QGS. CDR3 in amino acids: CALGELRPMATALTAQLFF. The CDR3 DNA reads TGTGCTCTTGGGGAACTAAGGCCGATGGCTACCGCTTTGACAGCACAACTCTTCTTT.

This clone has just a few counts. It may be a read error: a sequence one base away is much more abundant. The rearrangement links TRDV2 to TRDJ3; the D gene is possibly TRDD3 (5 bases). CDR3 length equals 19 residues. Germline V lookup: CDR1 GEAIGNYY, CDR2 EKD. The CDR3 spells CARDTVDTGASWDTRQMFF. Here the CDR3 DNA reads TGTGCCCGTGACACCGTTGATACTGGAGCCTCCTGGGACACCCGACAGATGTTTTTC.

Concerning this clone: This probably arose from a read error, given a far larger clone one base away. The chain joins TRDV2 to TRDJ3; D ambiguous. The germline CDR1 and CDR2 sequences are GEAIGNYY and EKD. The CDR3 runs 16 residues. V lost 2 bases to trimming and J lost 0 bases, with 7 bases between them. In nucleotides, the CDR3 is TGTGCCTGTGACATCCGGGACTCCTGGGACACCCGACAGATGTTTTTC. Translated: CACDIRDSWDTRQMFF.

This clone was detected only a few times. This chain joins TRDV1 and TRDJ1; 9 positions agree with TRDD2. Germline V gives CDR1 TSWWSYY, CDR2 QGS. The V and J ends lost 5 bases and 5 bases, in that order; junction bases with no gene match: 15. The CDR3 extends over 17 amino acids. In DNA form, the CDR3 reads TGTGCTCTTGGGCCCCTTCCTACAGGTACTGGGAAGGATAAACTCATCTTT. Residues: CALGPLPTGTGKDKLIF.

This clone was seen only a few times. This may arise from a read error, as a much more abundant clone is one base away. This sequence joins TRDV2 and TRDJ1; 7 bases line up with TRDD3. CDR3 length equals 19 residues. V shed 5 bases, J shed 0 bases, and the junction held 20 bases outside the gene matches. Germline V gene lookup returns CDR1 GEAIGNYY and CDR2 EKD. The CDR3, as DNA: TGTGCCTGTGGACGTCGTGGGCCACTGGGGTCCGCGGACACCGATAAACTCATCTTT. This sequence encodes CACGRRGPLGSADTDKLIF.